The 32 T cell receptor beta chains below come from one sample, sequenced in a study of T cell repertoires in cytomegalovirus infection. Each CDR3 protein is one row after TCRdb ran MiXCR on the reads. The sample includes fewer than 900,000 distinct CDR3 sequences, about 27% of them seen just once. Their recognized antigens are unknown. The sequencing used cultured CD8+ T cells from PBMCs, collected from culture after CMV antigen stimulation. Receptors were obtained from a human donor in good health (CMV status not recorded). Some clones in this sample may be carry-over from other donors' samples.

This clonotype appeared a few times. This chain joins TRBV20-1 and TRBJ2-7; 9 bases are shared with TRBD1. The CDR3 is 15 amino acids. With 1 base clipped from V and 5 bases from J, the junction kept 9 bases outside the gene matches. In germline, CDR1 is DFQATT, CDR2 SNEGSKA (reference sequence). CDR3 DNA: TGCAGTGCTAGAGCGGTCAGGACAGGGGCCAACGAGCAGTACTTC. Its protein is CSARAVRTGANEQYF.

V is TRBV4-1 and J is TRBJ2-2, with TRBD1 identical over 10 bases. Germline-derived CDR1 and CDR2 are MGHRA and YSYEKL. The CDR3 is made up of 19 amino acids. With V trimmed by 4 bases and J by 3 bases, 14 bases remained unmatched. Written as DNA, the CDR3 is TGCGCCAGCAGCCCCGGTCCCGGGACAGGGGTTCGGGACACCGGGGAGCTGTTTTTT. As protein: CASSPGPGTGVRDTGELFF.

This clonotype was recorded a few times. The CDR3 sequence: CASSFGQNTGELFF. CDR3 bases: TGTGCCAGCAGTTTTGGGCAGAACACCGGGGAGCTGTTTTTT. This chain joins TRBV6-5 and TRBJ2-2; no firm D call. Germline loops: CDR1 MNHEY, CDR2 SVGAGI. This CDR3 is built from 14 residues. Trimming removed 4 bases at V and 1 base at J, with 7 bases between.

In its sample, this clonotype was seen once. The chain employs TRBV4-1 and TRBJ2-7, with D possibly being TRBD2 (5 bases). Trimming took 7 bases from V and 6 from J, leaving 13 bases between them. This CDR3 spans 12 amino acids. Germline V gene sequence: CDR1 MGHRA, CDR2 YSYEKL. The CDR3 DNA reads TGCGCCAGCAACGGGGTAGCAGGCGAGCAGTACTTC. It specifies CASNGVAGEQYF.

The rearrangement links TRBV19 to TRBJ1-5; D call uncertain. The germline CDR1 and CDR2 sequences are LNHDA and SQIVND (reference sequence). The CDR3 has 17 residues. The V end was cut by 7 bases, the J end by 0 bases, with 19 bases between. The CDR3 DNA reads TGTGCCAGTACTCCCGGGGAGGCCCAGTATAGCAATCAGCCCCAGCATTTT. This codes for CASTPGEAQYSNQPQHF.

The chain employs TRBV6-6 and TRBJ2-3; the D gene is possibly TRBD2 (7 bases). The V gene lost 8 bases and the J gene lost 4 bases, with 19 bases spanning the gap. In germline, CDR1 is MNHNY, CDR2 SVGAGI (reference sequence). This CDR3 region has 15 residues. CDR3 sequence reads: CASGTSGGRPDTQYF. CDR3 in DNA: TGTGCCAGCGGCACCTCGGGGGGCAGGCCAGATACGCAGTATTTT.

V is TRBV4-1 and J is TRBJ2-7; TRBD1 matches 8 bases. The CDR3 totals 14 residues. The junction had 5 bases not matched to a gene; V was cut back by 5 bases and J by 2 bases. CDR1 and CDR2 from the germline V gene are MGHRA and YSYEKL. CDR3 loop: CASSARTGPYEQYF. The CDR3 coding sequence is TGCGCCAGCAGCGCGCGGACAGGGCCCTACGAGCAGTACTTC.

This clonotype was picked up a small number of times. The chain is built from TRBV28 and TRBJ1-6; D ambiguous. Germline V gene lookup returns CDR1 MDHEN and CDR2 SYDVKM. The V end was cut by 3 bases, the J end by 10 bases, with 16 bases between. This CDR3 has 15 amino acids. DNA for the CDR3: TGTGCCAGCAGTTTTGAAATGCAGGTGCGGTCACCCCTCCACTTT. The encoded protein is CASSFEMQVRSPLHF.

CDR3 residues: CASSSMGWDEQFF. CDR3 DNA: TGTGCCAGCAGTTCCATGGGGTGGGATGAGCAGTTCTTC. This sequence joins TRBV12-3 or TRBV12-4 and TRBJ2-1; D gene uncertain. The CDR3 extends over 13 amino acids. Deletions cut 4 bases from V and 8 bases from J, with 12 bases between.

This clonotype has at least ten counts. The rearrangement joins TRBV12-3 or TRBV12-4 to TRBJ2-1; unclear D gene. The CDR3 has 10 amino acids. Trimming took off 2 bases at V and 8 bases at J, with 1 base between the two ends. CDR3 sequence (DNA): TGTGCCAGCAGTTTACATGAGCAGTTCTTC. This translates into CASSLHEQFF.

V and J are TRBV7-6 and TRBJ1-1; TRBD1 matches 8 bases. The CDR3 runs 17 residues. V was clipped by 8 bases and J by 1 base; unmatched bases: 15. Germline values: CDR1 SGHVS, CDR2 FNYEAQ. In DNA form, the CDR3 reads TGTGCCAGCGGTACCATCGGGACAGGCCTGGCGAACACTGAAGCTTTCTTT. As protein: CASGTIGTGLANTEAFF.

The chain links TRBV6-8 to TRBJ2-7; no reliable D call. The CDR3 is 12 amino acids. Germline assignment: CDR1 MNHGY and CDR2 SAAAGT. V was clipped by 0 bases and J by 5 bases, with 5 bases between them. For the CDR3, the DNA is TGTGCCAGCAGTTACTCGAACCACGAGCAGTACTTC. Translating it yields CASSYSNHEQYF.

The chain is built from TRBV12-3 or TRBV12-4 and TRBJ2-1; possibly TRBD2 for D (5 bases). This CDR3 contains 18 residues. V gave up 3 bases and J gave up 6 bases, with 24 bases separating them. CDR3 bases: TGTGCCAGCAGTTTTTTAGACGCGCCTGTTACTACTAGCAATGAGCAGTTCTTC. Protein sequence: CASSFLDAPVTTSNEQFF.

This rearrangement joins TRBV19 to TRBJ2-1; D not certain. Per germline, CDR1 LNHDA and CDR2 SQIVND (reference sequence). The CDR3 extends over 15 amino acids. The V end lost 5 bases, the J end lost 2 bases, and 13 bases lay between the germline ends. CDR3 loop: CASSPLQNPYNEQFF. The CDR3 DNA follows: TGTGCCAGTAGTCCCTTGCAGAACCCCTACAATGAGCAGTTCTTC.

This clonotype was counted a few times. The chain employs TRBV7-6 and TRBJ1-4, with a possible D match to TRBD1 (5 bases). CDR3 length equals 14 residues. Trimming took off 6 bases at V and 6 bases at J, with 14 bases between the two ends. Per the germline V gene, CDR1 is SGHVS and CDR2 is FNYEAQ. This chain's CDR3 is CASSFGGYDEKLFF. The CDR3 bases are TGTGCCAGCAGTTTTGGGGGGTATGATGAAAAACTGTTTTTT.

The V gene is TRBV18, the J gene TRBJ1-5; 7 nucleotides align to TRBD1. Germline assignment: CDR1 KGHSH and CDR2 LQKENI. The junction had 2 bases not matched to a gene; V was cut back by 3 bases and J by 6 bases. The CDR3 contains 13 residues. The CDR3, as DNA: TGTGCCAGCTCACCGGGGACAGTTCAGCCCCAGCATTTT. Its protein product is CASSPGTVQPQHF.

V usage is TRBV7-2 and J usage is TRBJ1-2; perhaps TRBD1 as D (6 bases). CDR3 length: 14 amino acids. Trimming left V 1 base short and J 8 bases short, with 14 bases between. Germline V lookup: CDR1 SGHTA, CDR2 FQGNSA. The CDR3 is CASSLVPDSRGYTF. CDR3 bases: TGTGCCAGCAGCTTAGTCCCGGACAGTCGAGGCTACACCTTC.

V and J are TRBV13 and TRBJ1-6; 9 bases are shared with TRBD1. Per the germline V gene, CDR1 is PRHDT and CDR2 is FYEKMQ (reference sequence). CDR3 length equals 14 residues. Unmatched junction bases numbered 2, after V lost 4 bases and J lost 7 bases. CDR3 in amino acids: CASSWGTGNSPLHF. As DNA, the CDR3 is TGTGCCAGCAGCTGGGGGACAGGGAATTCACCCCTCCACTTT.

The chain is built from TRBV4-1 and TRBJ1-4; possibly TRBD1 for D (5 bases). The germline V and J ends were trimmed by 0 bases and 6 bases, with 14 bases remaining between them. Looked up from germline, CDR1 is MGHRA and CDR2 is YSYEKL. The length of the CDR3 is 16 residues. CDR3 loop: CASSQDRLRGDEKLFF. The DNA for the CDR3 is TGCGCCAGCAGCCAAGATCGCCTTCGGGGGGATGAAAAACTGTTTTTT.

The V gene is TRBV7-6, the J gene TRBJ1-1; 9 bases map to TRBD1. V was pared by 4 bases and J by 7 bases, with 7 bases of the junction left unmatched. The CDR3 is 14 residues long. Germline V gene data show CDR1 as SGHVS and CDR2 as FNYEAQ. CDR3 bases: TGTGCCAGCAGCTGGGACAGGGAATTTGGTGAAGCTTTCTTT. Residues: CASSWDREFGEAFF.

This clonotype was detected only a few times. The chain couples TRBV4-1 to TRBJ1-5; 10 nucleotides line up with TRBD1. Losses at the gene ends were 4 bases for V and 4 bases for J; bases not matched to a gene: 10. CDR3 length: 17 amino acids. CDR1 and CDR2 (germline): MGHRA, YSYEKL. DNA for the CDR3: TGCGCCAGCAGCCTAACCGGGACAGGGGCCAGTAATCAGCCCCAGCATTTT. This gives the protein CASSLTGTGASNQPQHF.

This sequence joins TRBV9 and TRBJ1-4; D is unresolved. The CDR3 contains 15 residues. Trimming left V 3 bases short and J 6 bases short, with 15 bases between. Germline V CDR1 and CDR2: SGDLS, YYNGEE. The CDR3 sequence: CASSAAGNIDEKLFF. Written as DNA, the CDR3 is TGTGCCAGCAGCGCTGCTGGGAATATCGATGAAAAACTGTTTTTT.

V usage is TRBV6-2 or TRBV6-3 and J usage is TRBJ1-1; D remains unclear. The CDR3 loop spans 12 amino acids. In germline, CDR1 is MNHEY, CDR2 SVGEGT. V was pared by 7 bases and J by 7 bases, with 13 bases between. Written as DNA, the CDR3 is TGTGCCAGCACCCCCGGGCCCAATGAAGCTTTCTTT. Protein sequence: CASTPGPNEAFF.

The CDR3 here is CASSLGTGGFYGYTF. The CDR3 region has the DNA TGTGCCAGCAGCTTGGGGACAGGGGGCTTCTATGGCTACACCTTC. The chain has TRBV5-6 and TRBJ1-2; 11 bases agree with TRBD1. J lost 4 bases, V lost 0 bases, and 2 bases had no gene match. The CDR3 spans 15 residues. CDR1 is SGHDT and CDR2 is YYEEEE in the germline V gene. Using reference TRBV5-6 and TRBJ1-2 for the parts outside the CDR3, the full variable domain is DAGVTQSPTHLIKTRGQQVTLRCSPKSGHDTVSWYQQALGQGPQFIFQYYEEEERQRGNFPDRFSGHQFPNYSSELNVNALLLGDSALYLCASSLGTGGFYGYTFGSGTRLTVV.

This clonotype was detected only a few times. V is TRBV7-9 and J is TRBJ1-2; D remains ambiguous. The CDR3 has 19 amino acids. The germline V gene has CDR1 SEHNR and CDR2 FQNEAQ (reference sequence). Trimming took off 10 bases at V and 0 bases at J, with 30 bases between the two ends. The DNA for the CDR3 is TGTGCCAACTCCTTAGATGTATCCACCTCTAATCAAGCTAACTATGGCTACACCTTC. This gives the protein CANSLDVSTSNQANYGYTF.

The CDR3 DNA reads TGTGCCAGCAGTTACCCCGTCCCTGAAGCTTTCTTT. Its translation is CASSYPVPEAFF. The chain joins TRBV6-2 or TRBV6-3 to TRBJ1-1; D unclear. V was trimmed by 2 bases and J by 6 bases, leaving 7 bases between them. Germline lookup yields CDR1 MNHEY and CDR2 SVGEGT. The CDR3 contains 12 residues.

This clonotype was picked up a small number of times. V usage is TRBV5-5 and J usage is TRBJ1-1, with D unclear. Germline V gene data show CDR1 as SGHKS and CDR2 as YYEKEE (reference sequence). The CDR3 consists of 17 residues. The V gene lost 3 bases and the J gene lost 6 bases, with 24 bases spanning the gap. Here the CDR3 reads CASSSELNHRAFAEAFF. The CDR3 nucleotides are TGTGCCAGCAGCTCAGAACTGAATCATAGAGCGTTCGCTGAAGCTTTCTTT. Full variable domain (outside the CDR3, taken from reference TRBV5-5 and TRBJ1-1): DAGVTQSPTHLIKTRGQQVTLRCSPISGHKSVSWYQQVLGQGPQFIFQYYEKEERGRGNFPDRFSARQFPNYSSELNVNALLLGDSALYLCASSSELNHRAFAEAFFGQGTRLTVV.

The rearrangement joins TRBV6-1 to TRBJ1-1, with a weak D call TRBD1 (6 bases). The germline CDR1 and CDR2 sequences are MNHNS and SASEGT. The ends were cut back, 5 bases at V and 2 bases at J, with 15 bases in the middle. The CDR3 runs to 15 residues. CDR3 in DNA: TGTGCCAGCAGTAGAGCCGGGACACTCAACACTGAAGCTTTCTTT. This sequence encodes CASSRAGTLNTEAFF.

There are a few counts of this clonotype. The gene calls are TRBV4-1 and TRBJ1-2, with D hard to call. The germline V gene encodes CDR1 MGHRA and CDR2 YSYEKL. This CDR3 comprises 14 residues. V lost 0 bases, J lost 7 bases, and 12 bases lay in between. In nucleotides, the CDR3 is TGCGCCAGCAGCCAAGATCGGGCCCCTGGTGGCTACACCTTC. Its protein product is CASSQDRAPGGYTF.

This chain joins TRBV4-3 and TRBJ2-1; TRBD2 matches 11 bases. The closer fit of TRBJ2-7 to the DNA end suggests the J call may be wrong. The CDR3 covers 13 residues. Germline V gene sequence: CDR1 LGHNA, CDR2 YSLEER. Here the CDR3 reads CATGTSGGNEQYF. The CDR3 region has the DNA TGCGCCACCGGGACTAGCGGTGGGAATGAGCAGTACTTC.

The table lists this clonotype with a few counts. The J gene is TRBJ2-1, the V gene TRBV14, with unresolved D. The CDR3 loop spans 15 amino acids. V lost 4 bases, J lost 4 bases, and 14 bases lay in between. The germline V gene has CDR1 SGHDN and CDR2 FVKESK. The CDR3: CASSPGRNSYNEQFF. In DNA, the CDR3 is TGTGCCAGCAGCCCAGGACGGAACTCGTACAATGAGCAGTTCTTC.

The V call is TRBV4-2, the J call TRBJ2-4; a weak D match, TRBD2 (6 bases). This CDR3 is built from 18 residues. The germline CDR1 and CDR2 sequences are LGHNA and YNFKEQ. Between the trimmed V and J ends, which lost 0 bases and 0 bases, there was a span of 15 bases. The CDR3 loop reads CASSQDLGGWEAKNIQYF. CDR3 in DNA: TGTGCCAGCAGCCAAGATCTGGGGGGATGGGAAGCCAAAAACATTCAGTACTTC.